Below are 26 T cell receptor beta chains sequenced from a single sample in a study of beta chain features in type 1 diabetes. Study-level points and caveats: Across all four CD4+ subsets, people with type 1 diabetes showed modestly shorter TCRB CDR3s.

The antigens for these receptors are not known. Expressed TCRB transcripts were sequenced, since all the RNA that had been isolated was reverse transcribed. The assay was immunoSEQ multiplex PCR, and TCRdb's table has in-frame clones only and misses some. The sample includes more than 550,000 clones, 11% to 15% seen only once; the top ten take just under 0.04%. The sequencing sample was made of naive CD4+ T cells from blood. These receptor sequences come from a man aged 18 to 30 with type 1 diabetes.

The table lists this clone with a few counts. This chain uses TRBV28 with TRBJ2-7; 7 nucleotides align to TRBD1. CDR3 size: 13 residues. V trimming: 7 bases; J trimming: 2 bases; junction bases outside the gene matches: 5. Germline CDR1 reads MDHEN; CDR2 reads SYDVKM. CDR3 sequence: CASKETGPYEQYF. CDR3 DNA sequence: TGTGCCAGCAAAGAGACAGGGCCCTACGAGCAGTACTTC.

There are a few counts of this clone. The chain recombines TRBV15 with TRBJ1-2; D is possibly TRBD1 (6 bases). This CDR3 contains 15 residues. The germline CDR1 and CDR2 sequences are LNHNV and YYDKDF (reference sequence). Trimming took 1 base from V and 4 from J, leaving 13 bases between them. CDR3 loop: CATSRALQGVYGYTF. In DNA form, the CDR3 reads TGTGCCACCAGCAGAGCCCTACAGGGAGTCTATGGCTACACCTTC. The full variable domain, with the rest looked up from reference TRBV15 and TRBJ1-2, is DAMVIQNPRYQVTQFGKPVTLSCSQTLNHNVMYWYQQKSSQAPKLLFHYYDKDFNNEADTPDNFQSRRPNTSFCFLDIRSPGLGDTAMYLCATSRALQGVYGYTFGSGTRLTVV.

This rearrangement joins TRBV7-2 to TRBJ2-2; 7 bases map to TRBD2. Germline values: CDR1 SGHTA, CDR2 FQGNSA. V lost 1 base to trimming and J lost 5 bases; unmatched junction nucleotides: 10. There are 17 residues in the CDR3. The CDR3 DNA is TGTGCCAGCAGCTTAGGGGCTAGCGGACTGAAGACCGGGGAGCTGTTTTTT. The encoded protein is CASSLGASGLKTGELFF.

The chain has TRBV28 and TRBJ2-7; TRBD1 matches at 9 bases. The germline gives CDR1 MDHEN, CDR2 SYDVKM. J lost 2 bases, V lost 9 bases, and 5 bases had no gene match. The CDR3 covers 13 residues. The CDR3 DNA follows: TGTGCCAGTCACAGGGGGCCCACCTACGAGCAGTACTTC. Amino acids: CASHRGPTYEQYF.

The chain uses TRBV7-8 and TRBJ2-5; D unclear. CDR1 is SGHVS and CDR2 is FQNEAQ in the germline V gene. This CDR3 spans 12 amino acids. The CDR3 is CAGARDQETQYF. The CDR3 region has the DNA TGTGCGGGCGCCAGAGACCAAGAGACCCAGTACTTC.

The chain combines TRBV11-2 with TRBJ2-5; D remains unclear. Trimming left V 5 bases short and J 5 bases short, with 15 bases between. In germline, CDR1 is SGHAT, CDR2 FQNNGV. CDR3 size: 14 residues. This chain's CDR3 is CASSADVGRETQYF. In DNA, the CDR3 is TGTGCCAGCAGCGCAGACGTGGGTCGTGAGACCCAGTACTTC.

The sample holds a few counts of this clone. The identical CDR3 is also encoded by other nucleotide sequences in the sample. CDR3 in amino acids: CSARDRETQYF. The CDR3 bases are TGCAGTGCCAGGGATAGAGAGACCCAGTACTTC. This chain uses TRBV20-1 with TRBJ2-5; D is perhaps TRBD1 (5 bases). The CDR3 is 11 residues long. Trimming took 6 bases from V and 4 from J, leaving 9 bases between them. Germline V gene sequence: CDR1 DFQATT, CDR2 SNEGSKA (reference sequence).

Points on this clone: The sample holds other DNA sequences that translate to the same CDR3. This sequence joins TRBV2 and TRBJ1-5, with D unresolved. This CDR3 has 14 residues. Germline loops: CDR1 SNHLY, CDR2 FYNNEI. V gave up 4 bases and J gave up 2 bases, with 9 bases separating them. The DNA for the CDR3 is TGTGCCAGCAGTGGAGGTGGGGGCAATCAGCCCCAGCATTTT. Its protein is CASSGGGGNQPQHF.

In this sample, this clone turned up a few times. J is TRBJ1-2 and V is TRBV7-6; 10 bases agree with TRBD1. Germline V gene lookup returns CDR1 SGHVS and CDR2 FNYEAQ. The CDR3 extends over 17 amino acids. After removal of 2 bases from V and 8 bases from J, the junction contained 14 bases not matched to a gene. CDR3 sequence reads: CASSLPTATGGAGGYTF. The CDR3 DNA is TGTGCCAGCAGCTTACCCACCGCGACAGGGGGCGCGGGGGGCTACACCTTC.

This clone was detected only a few times. This chain links TRBV5-4 with TRBJ2-7; 9 bases map to TRBD2. The germline gives CDR1 SGHNT, CDR2 YYREEE (reference sequence). Germline trimming cut 0 bases from V and 7 bases from J; bases unmatched to any gene: 11. There are 16 residues in the CDR3. For the CDR3, the DNA is TGTGCCAGCAGCTTGGCCAAAGGGACTAGCAGGCGGGAGCAGTACTTC. Its protein product is CASSLAKGTSRREQYF.

This rearrangement joins TRBV9 to TRBJ2-2; 12 bases fit TRBD2. V trimming: 4 bases; J trimming: 6 bases; junction bases outside the gene matches: 13. The length of the CDR3 is 18 residues. Germline V CDR1 and CDR2: SGDLS, YYNGEE. CDR3 nucleotide sequence: TGTGCCAGCAGCACCCCACTAGCGGGGGGTCAAAGGGCCGGGGAGCTGTTTTTT. This encodes CASSTPLAGGQRAGELFF. Full variable domain (outside the CDR3, taken from reference TRBV9 and TRBJ2-2): DSGVTQTPKHLITATGQRVTLRCSPRSGDLSVYWYQQSLDQGLQFLIQYYNGEERAKGNILERFSAQQFPDLHSELNLSSLELGDSALYFCASSTPLAGGQRAGELFFGEGSRLTVL.

This clone was recorded a few times. V usage is TRBV13 and J usage is TRBJ2-7, with 10 bases identical to TRBD1. Unmatched junction bases numbered 6, after V lost 5 bases and J lost 2 bases. This CDR3 has 15 residues. Germline CDR1 and CDR2: PRHDT and FYEKMQ (reference sequence). The CDR3 here is CASSPGDRGAYEQYF. The CDR3 DNA follows: TGTGCCAGCAGCCCGGGGGACAGGGGAGCCTACGAGCAGTACTTC. The full variable domain, with the rest looked up from reference TRBV13 and TRBJ2-7, is AAGVIQSPRHLIKEKRETATLKCYPIPRHDTVYWYQQGPGQDPQFLISFYEKMQSDKGSIPDRFSAQQFSDYHSELNMSSLELGDSALYFCASSPGDRGAYEQYFGPGTRLTVT.

This rearrangement joins TRBV10-3 to TRBJ2-1; tentative D call: TRBD1 (8 bases). V was cut by 3 bases and J by 6 bases, with 18 bases left in between. This CDR3 spans 16 amino acids. Germline CDR1 is ENHRY and CDR2 is SYGVKD. The CDR3: CAISDSTGGRVNEQFF. Written as DNA, the CDR3 is TGTGCCATCAGTGACTCTACAGGGGGGAGGGTCAATGAGCAGTTCTTC.

This clone was counted a few times. The chain is built from TRBV29-1 and TRBJ1-2; D gene ambiguous. Germline assignment: CDR1 SQVTM and CDR2 ANQGSEA. This CDR3 region has 13 residues. The V and J ends lost 4 bases and 3 bases respectively, with 12 bases between them. DNA of the CDR3: TGCAGCGTTGTTCCGGGAAGTGACTATGGCTACACCTTC. Translating gives CSVVPGSDYGYTF.

The genes are TRBV23-1 and TRBJ2-2, with D possibly called TRBD1 or TRBD2 (5 bases each). TRBV23-1 is designated an ORF whose function remains uncertain. The CDR3 is 17 amino acids. V shed 4 bases and J shed 1 base, with 16 bases lying between them. This CDR3 reads CASSLTTGTENTGELFF. Written as DNA, the CDR3 is TGCGCCAGCAGTCTTACAACCGGGACCGAGAACACCGGGGAGCTGTTTTTT.

The gene calls are TRBV7-2 and TRBJ2-7; TRBD2 matches 7 bases. The CDR3 is 15 amino acids. V shed 3 bases, J shed 4 bases, and the junction held 9 bases outside the gene matches. The germline V gene has CDR1 SGHTA and CDR2 FQGNSA. The CDR3 DNA sequence: TGTGCCAGCAGCTTTTCAGGCGGGAGCGGTTACGAGCAGTACTTC. Its protein product is CASSFSGGSGYEQYF. Variable domain in full (rest from reference TRBV7-2 and TRBJ2-7): GAGVSQSPSNKVTEKGKDVELRCDPISGHTALYWYRQSLGQGLEFLIYFQGNSAPDKSGLPSDRFSAERTGGSVSTLTIQRTQQEDSAVYLCASSFSGGSGYEQYFGPGTRLTVT.

This clone was seen more than once but under ten times. The chain links TRBV2 to TRBJ1-2, with TRBD1 matching 8 bases. The CDR3 runs to 14 residues. Per the germline V gene, CDR1 is SNHLY and CDR2 is FYNNEI. J gave up 0 bases and V 8 bases, and 5 bases lay outside the gene matches. CDR3 sequence: CASPDRGTNYGYTF. Here the CDR3 DNA reads TGTGCCAGCCCAGACAGGGGCACTAACTATGGCTACACCTTC.

A word on this clone: Different DNA sequences within this sample yield the same CDR3. The rearrangement joins TRBV28 to TRBJ2-3, with 7 bases aligning to TRBD1. J was trimmed by 1 base and V by 2 bases; bases with no gene match: 3. Looked up from germline, CDR1 is MDHEN and CDR2 is SYDVKM. The CDR3 has 15 residues. The CDR3 coding sequence is TGTGCCAGCAGTTTAAGAGGGGGCGGCACAGATACGCAGTATTTT. This codes for CASSLRGGGTDTQYF.

The V call is TRBV7-9, the J call TRBJ1-6; 8 nucleotides line up with TRBD1. The CDR3 contains 15 residues. Germline CDR1 SEHNR, CDR2 FQNEAQ (reference sequence). V shed 5 bases and J 10 bases; nucleotides not matched to a gene: 10. CDR3: CASSPQGGFDSPLHF. The CDR3 DNA is TGTGCCAGCAGCCCACAGGGGGGATTCGACTCACCCCTCCACTTT.

The J gene is TRBJ2-6, the V gene TRBV10-3; D is uncertain. Trimming removed 10 bases from V and 2 bases from J, with 3 bases in between. Germline CDR1 and CDR2: ENHRY and SYGVKD. This CDR3 comprises 11 residues. The CDR3 nucleotides read TGTGCCACTACTGGGGCCAACGTCCTGACTTTC. It yields the protein CATTGANVLTF.

The rearrangement uses TRBV29-1 and TRBJ1-1, with D unresolved. Germline lookup yields CDR1 SQVTM and CDR2 ANQGSEA. The CDR3 sequence is 13 residues long. Trimming removed 2 bases from V and 11 bases from J, with 18 bases in between. CDR3 sequence: CSVESGNPKSAFF. DNA of the CDR3: TGCAGCGTTGAATCTGGGAACCCGAAGTCGGCTTTCTTT.

This clone has a handful of counts. The chain recombines TRBV19 with TRBJ1-1, with D possibly TRBD1 on 5 matching bases. The germline CDR1 and CDR2 sequences are LNHDA and SQIVND (reference sequence). The CDR3 totals 13 residues. V was shortened by 8 bases and J by 5 bases, with 15 bases between the two germline ends. The DNA of the CDR3 is TGTGCCAGTCGGCGCCAGGGTAGGACTGAAGCTTTCTTT. The encoded protein is CASRRQGRTEAFF.

The chain carries TRBV6-5 and TRBJ1-2; D is unresolved. Trimming removed 0 bases from V and 7 bases from J, with 12 bases in between. Germline V gene sequence: CDR1 MNHEY, CDR2 SVGAGI. There are 14 residues in the CDR3. In nucleotides, the CDR3 is TGTGCCAGCAGTTACTCGATAGGTAATGGTGGCTACACCTTC. Protein sequence: CASSYSIGNGGYTF.

This clone has a handful of counts. CDR3: CASSNWTGNTEAFF. The CDR3, as DNA: TGTGCCAGTAGTAACTGGACAGGGAACACTGAAGCTTTCTTT. The chain recombines TRBV19 with TRBJ1-1; 7 bases are a match to TRBD1. The germline gives CDR1 LNHDA, CDR2 SQIVND (reference sequence). CDR3 length equals 14 residues. Unmatched junction bases numbered 3, after V lost 4 bases and J lost 1 base.

Turning to this clone: This clone may be a read error of a much larger clone one base away. This chain uses TRBV6-1 with TRBJ2-5; no definite D call. V was shortened by 6 bases and J by 4 bases, with 3 bases between the two germline ends. The CDR3 extends over 10 amino acids. CDR1 is MNHNS and CDR2 is SASEGT in the germline V gene. CDR3 loop: CASSPETQYF. In DNA, the CDR3 is TGTGCCAGCAGCCCAGAGACCCAGTACTTC.

This chain uses TRBV27 with TRBJ2-5; no firm D call. Trimming took 1 base from V and 6 from J, leaving 6 bases between them. Looked up from germline, CDR1 is MNHEY and CDR2 is SMNVEV (reference sequence). This CDR3 has 12 amino acids. CDR3 residues: CASSLLIKTQYF. Here the CDR3 DNA reads TGTGCCAGCAGTTTATTGATAAAGACCCAGTACTTC.